These 3 T cell receptor beta chains were sequenced from one sample in a study of human T cells and chemical hapten exposure. TCRdb re-analysed the RACE reads in MiXCR, keeping a single row per CDR3 protein. The profile shows around 40,000 distinct CDR3 sequences, approximately 12% of them singletons. Noted time point: patch test 3, about 24 weeks after DPC sensitization. Treatment in this sample: therapeutic diphenylcyclopropenone sensitization with weekly scalp DPC. The total RNA was obtained from whole blood that was not fractionated. The material was whole blood, obtained in connection with sensitization to the hapten diphenylcyclopropenone (DPC). These receptors were collected from a woman in her forties with alopecia areata. Some clones in this sample may be carry-over from other donors' samples.

This chain uses TRBV4-2 with TRBJ2-1; 8 bases are a match to TRBD2. The germline CDR1 and CDR2 sequences are LGHNA and YNFKEQ. Unmatched junction bases numbered 6, after V lost 2 bases and J lost 6 bases. This CDR3 contains 15 residues. The CDR3 reads CASSQPSSGSNEQFF. In DNA form, the CDR3 reads TGTGCCAGCAGCCAACCGTCTAGCGGGTCCAATGAGCAGTTCTTC.

The table lists this clonotype with many counts. The J gene is TRBJ2-1, the V gene TRBV20-1; 10 bases fit TRBD2. CDR3 length equals 15 residues. Looked up from germline, CDR1 is DFQATT and CDR2 is SNEGSKA (reference sequence). The junction had 7 bases not matched to a gene; V was cut back by 1 base and J by 7 bases. Written as DNA, the CDR3 is TGCAGTGCTAGAGCTCCTAGCGGGAGACAGAATGAGCAGTTCTTC. It encodes CSARAPSGRQNEQFF.

This clonotype was recorded at least ten times. The rearrangement uses TRBV7-6 and TRBJ2-3, with 11 bases fitting TRBD1. The CDR3 runs to 16 residues. Germline V gene sequence: CDR1 SGHVS, CDR2 FNYEAQ. Unmatched junction bases numbered 4, after V lost 0 bases and J lost 5 bases. CDR3 amino acids: CASSLAGTGGLDTQYF. CDR3 bases: TGTGCCAGCAGCTTAGCCGGGACAGGGGGTTTAGATACGCAGTATTTT. Full variable domain (missing parts from reference TRBV7-6 and TRBJ2-3): GAGVSQSPRYKVTKRGQDVALRCDPISGHVSLYWYRQALGQGPEFLTYFNYEAQQDKSGLPNDRFSAERPEGSISTLTIQRTEQRDSAMYRCASSLAGTGGLDTQYFGPGTRLTVL.